The 12 T cell receptor beta chains below come from one sample, sequenced in a study of blood T cells in healthy people across ages. It was with a sample-barcoded 5' primer and a J-beta primer mix that a second PCR of roughly 7 to 11 cycles was run. TCRdb processed the 5' RACE reads anew with MiXCR; each CDR3 protein has one entry. The table includes 850,000 to 1,000,000 distinct CDR3 sequences, roughly 52% detected once. Sequencing was carried out using blood. The receptors stem from a man younger than 45 in good health.

The chain joins TRBV7-2 to TRBJ1-3; D unresolved. Germline lookup yields CDR1 SGHTA and CDR2 FQGNSA. The CDR3 length is 15 residues. V was pared by 5 bases and J by 0 bases, with 11 bases between. The CDR3 sequence: CASSTDGSSGNTIYF. For the CDR3, the DNA is TGTGCCAGCAGCACGGACGGAAGCTCTGGAAACACCATATATTTT.

CDR3 nucleotide sequence: TGCAGTGCTAGAGATCACTATTCGGACACTCCTAGCACAGATACGCAGTATTTT. Translation gives CSARDHYSDTPSTDTQYF. The gene calls are TRBV20-1 and TRBJ2-3, with a tentative D call TRBD1 (5 bases). The CDR3 sequence is 18 residues long. Trimming shortened V by 0 bases and J by 0 bases, and 19 bases separated the two germline ends. Germline values: CDR1 DFQATT, CDR2 SNEGSKA (reference sequence).

In its sample, this clonotype was seen a few times. V usage is TRBV5-1 and J usage is TRBJ2-5; 12 bases agree with TRBD2. This CDR3 is 16 amino acids long. Trimming at V came to 3 bases and at J to 4 bases, leaving 7 bases not matched to a gene. CDR1 is SGHRS and CDR2 is YFSETQ in the germline V gene. In DNA form, the CDR3 reads TGCGCCAGCAGCTCAGCTAGCGGGGGGGCCTTAGAGACCCAGTACTTC. This encodes CASSSASGGALETQYF.

The chain joins TRBV20-1 to TRBJ2-7; weak D call: TRBD2 (6 bases). The germline gives CDR1 DFQATT, CDR2 SNEGSKA (reference sequence). This CDR3 contains 13 residues. The V gene lost 1 base and the J gene lost 3 bases, with 10 bases spanning the gap. The CDR3 is CSARGVADYEQYF. The DNA for the CDR3 is TGCAGTGCTAGAGGGGTAGCGGACTACGAGCAGTACTTC.

Notes on this clonotype: A much bigger clone sits one base away, suggesting this may be a read error. The chain combines TRBV29-1 with TRBJ2-1; D may be TRBD1 (6 bases). Germline V gives CDR1 SQVTM, CDR2 ANQGSEA. The V gene lost 7 bases and the J gene lost 10 bases, with 14 bases spanning the gap. This CDR3 spans 11 amino acids. In DNA form, the CDR3 reads TGCAGCGCGACAGGTACCTACGAGCAGTTCTTC. Translating gives CSATGTYEQFF.

The gene calls are TRBV12-3 or TRBV12-4 and TRBJ2-7; D perhaps matches TRBD2 (6 bases). The ends were cut back, 3 bases at V and 6 bases at J, with 9 bases in the middle. The CDR3 spans 12 residues. The CDR3 is CASSFSSVEQYF. The CDR3 bases are TGTGCCAGCAGTTTTTCTAGCGTCGAGCAGTACTTC.

The chain recombines TRBV6-2 or TRBV6-3 with TRBJ1-2; the D is unclear. The V end was cut by 2 bases, the J end by 8 bases, with 12 bases between. The CDR3 is 13 amino acids. Germline V gene lookup returns CDR1 MNHEY and CDR2 SVGEGT. The CDR3 DNA reads as TGTGCCAGCAGTTACGGTCGCTCTAGAGGCTACACCTTC. Protein sequence: CASSYGRSRGYTF.

The rearrangement joins TRBV28 to TRBJ1-1; D possibly corresponds to TRBD1 (6 bases). The CDR3 runs to 17 residues. From germline, CDR1 is MDHEN and CDR2 SYDVKM. V was shortened by 2 bases and J by 4 bases, with 20 bases between the two germline ends. CDR3 protein: CASSLDPSTGSGTEAFF. In DNA, the CDR3 is TGTGCCAGCAGTTTAGACCCTTCTACAGGGTCGGGCACTGAAGCTTTCTTT.

This rearrangement joins TRBV6-6 to TRBJ2-3; 8 bases are shared with TRBD2. This CDR3 comprises 17 residues. Looked up from germline, CDR1 is MNHNY and CDR2 is SVGAGI (reference sequence). V was clipped by 8 bases and J by 5 bases; unmatched bases: 18. The DNA of the CDR3 is TGTGCCAGCTTAACCACTAGTGCGGGGGGTGATATAGATACGCAGTATTTT. It translates to CASLTTSAGGDIDTQYF.

This clonotype has only one observation. This chain uses TRBV10-2 with TRBJ1-6; 8 bases align to TRBD1. J gave up 10 bases and V 1 base, and 6 bases lay outside the gene matches. CDR3 size: 15 residues. Per germline, CDR1 WSHSY and CDR2 SAAADI. The CDR3 here is CASSEFGTGASPLHF. The DNA for the CDR3 is TGCGCCAGCAGTGAGTTTGGGACAGGAGCCTCACCCCTCCACTTT.

The chain combines TRBV20-1 with TRBJ2-5; 8 nucleotides align to TRBD1. The germline V gene encodes CDR1 DFQATT and CDR2 SNEGSKA (reference sequence). The CDR3 spans 12 residues. The trim removed 2 bases at V and 13 bases at J, leaving 9 bases unmatched. The CDR3 sequence is CSARQDDRGAYF. CDR3 DNA sequence: TGCAGTGCTAGACAAGACGACAGGGGTGCGTACTTC.

The chain links TRBV6-5 to TRBJ1-4; a possible D gene is TRBD1 (5 bases). CDR1 MNHEY and CDR2 SVGAGI come from the germline V gene. This CDR3 is built from 15 residues. V dropped 0 bases and J dropped 7 bases, with 12 bases sitting between them. CDR3 protein: CASSYSPGESEKLFF. The CDR3 coding sequence is TGTGCCAGCAGTTACTCACCGGGGGAGAGTGAAAAACTGTTTTTT.